This entry lists 29 T cell receptor beta chains sequenced from one sample in a study of T cell responses to AZD1222 COVID-19 vaccine. Repertoires were generated with immunoSEQ multiplex PCR, while TCRdb's copy carries only in-frame clones and drops some. The top ten hold roughly 15% of the sample, which has over 100,000 clones, approximately 90% seen once. The sample was peripheral blood, taken on day 0 of AZD1222 vaccination. These receptors were taken from an adult in good health.

This chain links TRBV24-1 with TRBJ2-7; a weak D match, TRBD2 (5 bases). Germline V lookup: CDR1 KGHDR, CDR2 SFDVKD. This CDR3 spans 15 amino acids. V gave up 5 bases and J gave up 6 bases, with 19 bases separating them. In nucleotides, the CDR3 is TGTGCCACCAGTGCGGAGGTGATGTGGGTTGGCGAGCAGTACGTC. It is translated as CATSAEVMWVGEQYV.

The chain combines TRBV7-3 with TRBJ2-1, with 14 bases fitting TRBD2. Germline V gives CDR1 SGHTA, CDR2 FQGTGA. This CDR3 is 15 amino acids long. The V segment lost 5 bases and the J segment 7 bases; nucleotides outside the gene matches: 4. As DNA, the CDR3 is TGTGCCAGCAGCGCGGGGACTAGCGGGAGTAATGAGCAGTTCTTC. Amino acid sequence: CASSAGTSGSNEQFF.

The gene calls are TRBV27 and TRBJ1-2; D not resolved. CDR3 length: 13 residues. Germline CDR1 is MNHEY and CDR2 is SMNVEV (reference sequence). V was pared by 5 bases and J by 3 bases, with 10 bases between. The CDR3 nucleotides are TGTGCCAGCAGTCGACCCGGAGACTATGGCTACACCTTC. This sequence encodes CASSRPGDYGYTF.

This chain links TRBV18 with TRBJ1-2; D gene uncertain. Germline assignment: CDR1 KGHSH and CDR2 LQKENI. Trimming removed 2 bases at V and 7 bases at J, with 23 bases between. CDR3 length equals 17 residues. As DNA, the CDR3 is TGTGCCAGCTCACCAATTCGTCCCAGTAACGTTGTGGGTGGCTACACCTTC. It translates to CASSPIRPSNVVGGYTF.

The rearrangement uses TRBV5-3 and TRBJ1-6; 8 bases match TRBD1. TRBV5-3 is an ORF, and what it does is uncertain. J was trimmed by 4 bases and V by 9 bases; bases with no gene match: 9. The CDR3 runs to 15 residues. The chain's CDR3 is CATNAGTGYNSPLHF. The CDR3 DNA reads TGTGCCACAAATGCCGGGACAGGATATAATTCACCCCTCCACTTT.

This clone has only one observation. The chain couples TRBV7-2 to TRBJ2-1; unclear D gene. V dropped 4 bases and J dropped 5 bases, with 9 bases sitting between them. Germline V lookup: CDR1 SGHTA, CDR2 FQGNSA. The length of the CDR3 is 13 residues. The CDR3: CASSSNIDNEQFF. In nucleotides, the CDR3 is TGTGCCAGCAGCTCAAACATAGACAATGAGCAGTTCTTC.

The chain has TRBV7-3 and TRBJ2-3; the match to TRBD2 covers 9 bases. V shed 3 bases, J shed 6 bases, and the junction held 4 bases outside the gene matches. The CDR3 has 14 amino acids. Germline CDR1 SGHTA, CDR2 FQGTGA. The CDR3 loop reads CASSFGLAGDTQYF. In DNA, the CDR3 is TGTGCCAGCAGCTTTGGTCTAGCGGGGGATACGCAGTATTTT. Supplemented by reference TRBV7-3 and TRBJ2-3, the full variable domain reads GAGVSQTPSNKVTEKGKYVELRCDPISGHTALYWYRQSLGQGPEFLIYFQGTGAADDSGLPNDRFFAVRPEGSVSTLKIQRTERGDSAVYLCASSFGLAGDTQYFGPGTRLTVL.

There are a few counts of this clone. This chain connects TRBV28 to TRBJ1-1; D is unresolved. The CDR3 runs to 14 residues. V lost 6 bases to trimming and J lost 6 bases, with 17 bases between them. Per germline, CDR1 MDHEN and CDR2 SYDVKM. The CDR3 sequence: CASSKPMEKAEAFF. The CDR3 nucleotides read TGTGCCAGCAGCAAACCCATGGAAAAGGCTGAAGCTTTCTTT.

The chain joins TRBV9 to TRBJ2-2; D ambiguous. Germline lookup yields CDR1 SGDLS and CDR2 YYNGEE. This CDR3 spans 18 amino acids. V lost 0 bases to trimming and J lost 0 bases, with 15 bases between them. The DNA for the CDR3 is TGTGCCAGCAGCGTAGTGGGGTGGGGAAGAACGAACACCGGGGAGCTGTTTTTT. Its translation is CASSVVGWGRTNTGELFF.

The chain recombines TRBV12-3 or TRBV12-4 with TRBJ1-2; the D gene is possibly TRBD1 (5 bases). The CDR3 runs to 13 residues. V lost 3 bases and J lost 5, with 10 bases in between. The CDR3 spells CASSFSGKYGYTF. CDR3 DNA sequence: TGTGCCAGCAGTTTCTCAGGGAAATATGGCTACACCTTC.

In its sample, this clone is medium-sized. The rearrangement links TRBV27 to TRBJ2-1; D gene ambiguous. CDR1 MNHEY and CDR2 SMNVEV come from the germline V gene (reference sequence). The CDR3 has 13 amino acids. V was trimmed by 2 bases and J by 6 bases, leaving 8 bases between them. CDR3 amino acids: CASSLSTTNEQFF. CDR3 in DNA: TGTGCCAGCAGTTTAAGTACCACCAATGAGCAGTTCTTC.

The CDR3 DNA sequence: TGTGCCAGCAGCTTAAACACAGGGGGCGGCTACACCTTC. It is translated as CASSLNTGGGYTF. The rearrangement joins TRBV7-2 to TRBJ1-2, with 9 nucleotides matching TRBD1. The CDR3 is made up of 13 amino acids. Germline loops: CDR1 SGHTA, CDR2 FQGNSA. V lost 2 bases to trimming and J lost 8 bases; unmatched junction nucleotides: 3.

The chain's CDR3 is CASSTRGDRGSMNTEAFF. The CDR3 bases are TGTGCCAGCAGCACAAGGGGGGACAGGGGCTCCATGAACACTGAAGCTTTCTTT. This chain connects TRBV5-5 to TRBJ1-1; 10 positions match TRBD1. Germline assignment: CDR1 SGHKS and CDR2 YYEKEE (reference sequence). CDR3 length: 18 amino acids. With V trimmed by 4 bases and J by 0 bases, 12 bases remained unmatched.

The chain has TRBV4-3 and TRBJ1-2; a possible D gene is TRBD1 (5 bases). Trimming stripped 1 base from V and 5 bases from J, with 14 bases between. There are 15 residues in the CDR3. Germline CDR1 LGHNA, CDR2 YSLEER. The CDR3 loop reads CASSQGTGLQYGYTF. Written as DNA, the CDR3 is TGCGCCAGCAGCCAAGGCACGGGGCTTCAGTATGGCTACACCTTC.

The genes are TRBV2 and TRBJ2-3; D unclear. The CDR3 is 11 residues long. V was pared by 7 bases and J by 3 bases, with 5 bases between. The germline V gene has CDR1 SNHLY and CDR2 FYNNEI. CDR3 nucleotide sequence: TGTGCCAGCACCCTTACAGATACGCAGTATTTT. It is translated as CASTLTDTQYF.

The rearrangement links TRBV5-4 to TRBJ2-1, with a weak D call TRBD2 (5 bases). The germline V and J ends were trimmed by 0 bases and 1 base, with 8 bases remaining between them. CDR3 length: 15 residues. Germline-derived CDR1 and CDR2 are SGHNT and YYREEE (reference sequence). CDR3 loop: CASSLVRRSYNEQFF. DNA for the CDR3: TGTGCCAGCAGCTTGGTGAGGAGGTCCTACAATGAGCAGTTCTTC. The full variable domain, its missing parts supplied by reference TRBV5-4 and TRBJ2-1, is ETGVTQSPTHLIKTRGQQVTLRCSSQSGHNTVSWYQQALGQGPQFIFQYYREEENGRGNFPPRFSGLQFPNYSSELNVNALELDDSALYLCASSLVRRSYNEQFFGPGTRLTVL.

The chain couples TRBV19 to TRBJ2-3, with 10 bases aligning to TRBD2. The CDR3 is 16 amino acids. V dropped 5 bases and J dropped 2; count of bases not matched to a gene: 7. Germline CDR1 and CDR2: LNHDA and SQIVND (reference sequence). The CDR3 region has the DNA TGTGCCAGTAGTTCGCAGACTAGCGGGTACACAGATACGCAGTATTTT. Translation gives CASSSQTSGYTDTQYF. Supplemented by reference TRBV19 and TRBJ2-3, the full variable domain reads DGGITQSPKYLFRKEGQNVTLSCEQNLNHDAMYWYRQDPGQGLRLIYYSQIVNDFQKGDIAEGYSVSREKKESFPLTVTSAQKNPTAFYLCASSSQTSGYTDTQYFGPGTRLTVL.

This clone was recorded once. The CDR3 nucleotides read TGCAGTGCCAGTGTCCACTCAGCGGGAGGTTCGAACACCGGGGAGCTGTTTTTT. Protein: CSASVHSAGGSNTGELFF. The chain carries TRBV20-1 and TRBJ2-2, with 9 bases fitting TRBD2. The CDR3 contains 18 residues. Germline V lookup: CDR1 DFQATT, CDR2 SNEGSKA (reference sequence). The J segment lost 0 bases and the V segment lost 6 bases, leaving 14 bases of the junction unmatched.

The chain couples TRBV6-4 to TRBJ2-1, with a tentative D call TRBD1 (6 bases). CDR1 MRHNA and CDR2 SNTAGT come from the germline V gene. The CDR3 contains 15 residues. V dropped 8 bases and J dropped 2 bases, with 16 bases sitting between them. CDR3 amino acids: CASSRTEGTYNEQFF. CDR3 DNA sequence: TGTGCCAGCTCCAGGACAGAAGGGACCTACAATGAGCAGTTCTTC.

The genes are TRBV21-1 and TRBJ1-4. TRBV21-1 is classified as a pseudogene. The CDR3 runs 19 residues. The CDR3 DNA follows: TGTGCCAGCAGCAAAGCCGGGACCCCCAACCCAGCAACTAATGAAAAACTGTTTTTT. This encodes CASSKAGTPNPATNEKLFF.

V gene TRBV3-1 (or the pseudogene TRBV3-2) combines with J gene TRBJ2-3; 10 bases line up with TRBD2. Trimming cost V 8 bases and J 0 bases; bases outside gene matches: 2. CDR1 LGHDT and CDR2 YNNKEL come from the germline V gene (reference sequence). The CDR3 is 14 residues long. CDR3 in amino acids: CASRTSGSTDTQYF. The CDR3 region has the DNA TGTGCCAGCCGGACTAGCGGCAGCACAGATACGCAGTATTTT.

This clone has more than one count but fewer than ten. The V and J genes are TRBV6-5 and TRBJ2-2; TRBD2 agrees at 13 bases. Germline CDR1 reads MNHEY; CDR2 reads SVGAGI. Trimming cost V 6 bases and J 4 bases; bases outside gene matches: 2. The CDR3 spans 15 residues. CDR3 nucleotide sequence: TGTGCCAGCAGAGGACTAGCGGGGGCCACCGGGGAGCTGTTTTTT. Translating gives CASRGLAGATGELFF.

The chain joins TRBV9 to TRBJ1-1, with TRBD1 matching 8 bases. Trimming removed 0 bases from V and 4 bases from J; junction bases left unmatched: 8. The CDR3 is 16 amino acids. CDR1 SGDLS and CDR2 YYNGEE come from the germline V gene. For the CDR3, the DNA is TGTGCCAGCAGCGTAGATGGGGCCAGGGGGCCCACTGAAGCTTTCTTT. As protein: CASSVDGARGPTEAFF.

The chain links TRBV11-2 to TRBJ1-4; 11 bases are shared with TRBD1. With 5 bases clipped from V and 7 bases from J, the junction kept 3 bases outside the gene matches. CDR3 length: 14 residues. Germline V lookup: CDR1 SGHAT, CDR2 FQNNGV. The CDR3 DNA follows: TGTGCCAGCAGCCAGGGGACAGGGGGTGAAAAACTGTTTTTT. Protein: CASSQGTGGEKLFF.

The chain is built from TRBV9 and TRBJ1-6, with a possible D match to TRBD1 (6 bases). Trimming removed 0 bases at V and 7 bases at J, with 14 bases between. The CDR3 contains 16 residues. Looked up from germline, CDR1 is SGDLS and CDR2 is YYNGEE. This CDR3 reads CASSVEGEGLNSPLHF. CDR3 sequence (DNA): TGTGCCAGCAGCGTAGAGGGGGAAGGACTAAATTCACCCCTCCACTTT.

The chain is built from TRBV27 and TRBJ1-1, with a tentative D call TRBD1 (5 bases). The germline V and J ends were trimmed by 3 bases and 0 bases, with 11 bases remaining between them. CDR3 length: 15 amino acids. Germline lookup yields CDR1 MNHEY and CDR2 SMNVEV (reference sequence). CDR3: CASSLGPTMNTEAFF. The CDR3 DNA reads as TGTGCCAGCAGTTTGGGACCTACAATGAACACTGAAGCTTTCTTT.

This chain links TRBV24-1 with TRBJ1-1, with TRBD1 matching over 7 bases. The CDR3 extends over 14 amino acids. Trimming took 7 bases from V and 7 from J; bases not matched to a gene: 11. The germline CDR1 and CDR2 sequences are KGHDR and SFDVKD. Here the CDR3 reads CATSDSGTAFEAFF. CDR3 in DNA: TGTGCCACCAGCGACTCCGGGACAGCCTTTGAAGCTTTCTTT.

For this clone: This CDR3 is also generated by other DNA sequences in the sample. The V gene is TRBV6-2 or TRBV6-3, the J gene TRBJ1-5; D gene ambiguous. The CDR3 is made up of 15 amino acids. Germline CDR1 MNHEY, CDR2 SVGEGT. Trimming left V 0 bases short and J 0 bases short, with 6 bases between. CDR3: CASSYSIGSNQPQHF. CDR3 nucleotides: TGTGCCAGCAGTTACTCGATTGGTAGCAATCAGCCCCAGCATTTT.

This chain connects TRBV5-1 to TRBJ1-1, with TRBD1 as a possible D gene (5 bases). CDR1 SGHRS and CDR2 YFSETQ come from the germline V gene. Trimming shortened V by 4 bases and J by 0 bases, and 13 bases separated the two germline ends. The CDR3 runs to 15 residues. CDR3 in DNA: TGCGCCAGCAGCGCGTACAGGAACATGAACACTGAAGCTTTCTTT. It is translated as CASSAYRNMNTEAFF.